Listed here are 25 T cell receptor beta chains from one sample, sequenced in a study of response to subunit inactivated influenza vaccine. Using its own MiXCR run on the RT-PCR reads, TCRdb lists one record per CDR3 protein. The data show over 300,000 distinct CDR3 sequences, with less than 25% seen just once and around 9.6% held by the top ten. The specimen comprised PBMCs from blood, sampled approximately 20 months after vaccination. Receptors were obtained from a man aged 50-75 years who received an inactivated influenza vaccine.

This clonotype has just a few counts. The genes are TRBV7-9 and TRBJ1-5; D may be TRBD1 (5 bases). Per the germline V gene, CDR1 is SEHNR and CDR2 is FQNEAQ (reference sequence). The CDR3 loop spans 13 amino acids. With 2 bases removed from V and 7 bases from J, the gap between germline ends came to 9 bases. The CDR3 region is CASSLIGDQPQHF. CDR3 nucleotides: TGTGCCAGCAGCTTAATCGGGGACCAGCCCCAGCATTTT. Variable domain in full (rest from reference TRBV7-9 and TRBJ1-5): DTGVSQNPRHKITKRGQNVTFRCDPISEHNRLYWYRQTLGQGPEFLTYFQNEAQLEKSRLLSDRFSAERPKGSFSTLEIQRTEQGDSAMYLCASSLIGDQPQHFGDGTRLSIL.

This clonotype was counted between two and nine times. The J gene is TRBJ2-7, the V gene TRBV9; 10 bases agree with TRBD1. Germline CDR1 is SGDLS and CDR2 is YYNGEE. This CDR3 has 14 amino acids. The junction had 2 bases not matched to a gene; V was cut back by 2 bases and J by 3 bases. CDR3 nucleotides: TGTGCCAGCAGCGTTGGGACAGGGGACTACGAGCAGTACTTC. This codes for CASSVGTGDYEQYF.

This clonotype was seen repeatedly, ten times or more. J is TRBJ2-7 and V is TRBV11-2, with 8 bases matching TRBD1. V dropped 5 bases and J dropped 2; count of bases not matched to a gene: 5. The CDR3 loop spans 14 amino acids. Germline V gene lookup returns CDR1 SGHAT and CDR2 FQNNGV. Here the CDR3 DNA reads TGTGCCAGCAGCGCCGGGACAGGAACCTACGAGCAGTACTTC. Translating gives CASSAGTGTYEQYF.

This clonotype was seen a few times. This rearrangement joins TRBV5-1 to TRBJ2-7; D perhaps matches TRBD2 (6 bases). Germline CDR1 SGHRS, CDR2 YFSETQ. This CDR3 has 13 amino acids. Trimming removed 5 bases at V and 3 bases at J, with 12 bases between. CDR3 in amino acids: CASSSSADYEQYF. Written as DNA, the CDR3 is TGCGCCAGCAGTTCTAGCGCGGACTACGAGCAGTACTTC.

The chain employs TRBV5-1 and TRBJ2-5; D not certain. Trimming removed 3 bases from V and 4 bases from J, with 10 bases in between. The CDR3 loop spans 13 amino acids. Germline CDR1 SGHRS, CDR2 YFSETQ. DNA of the CDR3: TGCGCCAGCAGCTCGCTGGCGCGAGAGACCCAGTACTTC. This codes for CASSSLARETQYF.

Only a few counts were recorded for this clonotype. This chain uses TRBV27 with TRBJ1-1, with no clear D. The V end lost 4 bases, the J end lost 4 bases, and 13 bases lay between the germline ends. The CDR3 extends over 14 amino acids. Germline values: CDR1 MNHEY, CDR2 SMNVEV (reference sequence). The chain's CDR3 is CASSSLGRGTEAFF. CDR3 coding DNA: TGTGCCAGCAGTTCGCTAGGACGCGGCACTGAAGCTTTCTTT.

Turning to this clonotype: Being one base from a much bigger clone, this may be a read error. The genes are TRBV14 and TRBJ1-1; D is unclear. The CDR3 contains 19 residues. Trimming stripped 4 bases from V and 2 bases from J, with 26 bases between. Germline V CDR1 and CDR2: SGHDN, FVKESK. CDR3 sequence (DNA): TGTGCCAGCAGCCCCGGACCTTTTCGAGCCCCCTCAGGCAACACTGAAGCTTTCTTT. Its protein is CASSPGPFRAPSGNTEAFF. The whole variable domain, remainder taken from reference TRBV14 and TRBJ1-1, is EAGVTQFPSHSVIEKGQTVTLRCDPISGHDNLYWYRRVMGKEIKFLLHFVKESKQDESGMPNNRFLAERTGGTYSTLKVQPAELEDSGVYFCASSPGPFRAPSGNTEAFFGQGTRLTVV.

This clonotype was seen ten or more times. This rearrangement joins TRBV28 to TRBJ1-4; no firm D call. The CDR3 is 13 amino acids. Trimming stripped 4 bases from V and 10 bases from J, with 13 bases between. Looked up from germline, CDR1 is MDHEN and CDR2 is SYDVKM. CDR3 bases: TGTGCCAGCAGTTATGGGTGGTTTGGAAAACTGTTTTTT. This encodes CASSYGWFGKLFF.

This clonotype has ten or more counts. V is TRBV7-9 and J is TRBJ1-5; D remains ambiguous. CDR3 size: 13 residues. The germline gives CDR1 SEHNR, CDR2 FQNEAQ (reference sequence). V shed 1 base and J shed 11 bases, with 12 bases lying between them. The CDR3: CASSLEGLGAQHF. CDR3 sequence (DNA): TGTGCCAGCAGCTTAGAAGGGCTCGGGGCCCAGCATTTT.

This sequence joins TRBV2 and TRBJ1-5; 7 nucleotides agree with TRBD1. The CDR3 loop spans 15 amino acids. The V gene's germline CDR1 is SNHLY and CDR2 FYNNEI. The junction had 5 bases not matched to a gene; V was cut back by 3 bases and J by 3 bases. The CDR3 DNA is TGTGCCAGCAGTGAGCGGCAGGGGGACAATCAGCCCCAGCATTTT. This encodes CASSERQGDNQPQHF.

Many counts were recorded for this clonotype. V usage is TRBV11-2 and J usage is TRBJ1-2; D might be TRBD1 (5 bases). Trimming left V 4 bases short and J 2 bases short, with 14 bases between. There are 15 residues in the CDR3. The germline CDR1 and CDR2 sequences are SGHAT and FQNNGV. For the CDR3, the DNA is TGTGCCAGCAGCTCACGCGGGGGTTACAACTATGGCTACACCTTC. It translates to CASSSRGGYNYGYTF.

This clonotype was counted a few times. This chain links TRBV7-9 with TRBJ2-3; TRBD1 matches 7 bases. The CDR3 consists of 16 residues. V lost 3 bases, J lost 2 bases, and 8 bases stayed unmatched. Looked up from germline, CDR1 is SEHNR and CDR2 is FQNEAQ (reference sequence). The CDR3 region has the DNA TGTGCCAGCAGCTTCAGACAGGGACGACCCACAGATACGCAGTATTTT. Translation gives CASSFRQGRPTDTQYF. Looking up the rest from reference TRBV7-9 and TRBJ2-3 gives the full variable domain: DTGVSQNPRHKITKRGQNVTFRCDPISEHNRLYWYRQTLGQGPEFLTYFQNEAQLEKSRLLSDRFSAERPKGSFSTLEIQRTEQGDSAMYLCASSFRQGRPTDTQYFGPGTRLTVL.

This clonotype was picked up many times. The V and J genes are TRBV7-2 and TRBJ1-4; maybe TRBD1 (5 bases). V lost 3 bases and J lost 7, with 12 bases in between. This CDR3 region has 14 residues. Germline V gives CDR1 SGHTA, CDR2 FQGNSA. The CDR3 region has the DNA TGTGCCAGCAGCTTTCGTCCAAGGGGTGAAAAACTGTTTTTT. Translating gives CASSFRPRGEKLFF.

V usage is TRBV20-1 and J usage is TRBJ2-1; 7 bases are a match to TRBD1. CDR3 length: 14 residues. Germline V gives CDR1 DFQATT, CDR2 SNEGSKA (reference sequence). V gave up 3 bases and J gave up 4 bases; unmatched junction bases: 6. As DNA, the CDR3 is TGCAGTGCTAGGGCCGGGACAGAATACAATGAGCAGTTCTTC. This translates into CSARAGTEYNEQFF.

This clonotype was recorded many times. The gene calls are TRBV7-8 and TRBJ2-1, with 9 positions matching TRBD2. The CDR3 spans 16 residues. CDR1 and CDR2 from the germline V gene are SGHVS and FQNEAQ. V was pared by 1 base and J by 9 bases, with 10 bases of the junction left unmatched. The CDR3 loop is CASSLDLGGGAIEQFF. The CDR3 coding sequence is TGTGCCAGCAGCTTAGACTTGGGCGGGGGGGCCATTGAGCAGTTCTTC.

CDR3 loop: CAISDAYSYEQYF. The CDR3 DNA reads as TGTGCCATCAGTGACGCGTACTCCTACGAGCAGTACTTC. The chain is built from TRBV10-3 and TRBJ2-7; D uncertain. Trimming cost V 3 bases and J 0 bases, with 6 bases left between them. The germline V gene encodes CDR1 ENHRY and CDR2 SYGVKD. This CDR3 contains 13 residues.

This CDR3 reads CASRGTNNEQFF. DNA of the CDR3: TGTGCCAGCAGGGGGACGAACAATGAGCAGTTCTTC. The chain joins TRBV28 to TRBJ2-1; D might be TRBD1 or TRBD2, each matching 5 bases. Deletions cut 6 bases from V and 5 bases from J, with 8 bases between. The CDR3 runs 12 residues. Germline CDR1 reads MDHEN; CDR2 reads SYDVKM.

This clonotype was observed a few times. This chain joins TRBV3-1 and TRBJ2-7; 8 bases are a match to TRBD2. CDR3 length: 13 amino acids. The trim removed 4 bases at V and 4 bases at J, leaving 3 bases unmatched. Germline CDR1 is LGHDT and CDR2 is YNNKEL (reference sequence). The chain's CDR3 is CASSPGLGYEQYF. The DNA for the CDR3 is TGTGCCAGCAGCCCGGGACTAGGTTACGAGCAGTACTTC.

The rearrangement uses TRBV12-3 or TRBV12-4 and TRBJ2-1; 14 bases are shared with TRBD2. V lost 5 bases to trimming and J lost 8 bases; unmatched junction nucleotides: 11. The CDR3 covers 17 residues. CDR3 sequence reads: CASSPPGLAGGRDEQFF. DNA for the CDR3: TGTGCCAGCAGTCCTCCTGGACTAGCGGGGGGCCGGGATGAGCAGTTCTTC.

The chain links TRBV20-1 to TRBJ1-1; D is unresolved. The CDR3 has 13 residues. From germline, CDR1 is DFQATT and CDR2 SNEGSKA (reference sequence). V was pared by 0 bases and J by 5 bases, with 10 bases between. This chain's CDR3 is CSARETFGTEAFF. CDR3 bases: TGCAGTGCTAGAGAAACTTTCGGGACTGAAGCTTTCTTT.

This clonotype was counted between two and nine times. This chain connects TRBV20-1 to TRBJ1-1; maybe TRBD1 (5 bases). Germline loops: CDR1 DFQATT, CDR2 SNEGSKA (reference sequence). This CDR3 is 10 amino acids long. Trimming pared 6 bases from V and 8 bases from J, leaving 10 bases between. The CDR3 region is CSARREEAFF. The CDR3 DNA follows: TGCAGTGCGCGCAGGGAGGAAGCTTTCTTT.

The chain uses TRBV11-3 and TRBJ2-1; possibly TRBD2 for D (6 bases). Germline V lookup: CDR1 SGHNT, CDR2 YENEEA. The ends were cut back, 6 bases at V and 5 bases at J, with 14 bases in the middle. The CDR3 has 14 residues. This CDR3 is CASSSGTGNNEQFF. The CDR3 bases are TGTGCCAGCAGTTCCGGGACTGGCAACAATGAGCAGTTCTTC.

This clonotype was counted a few times. V usage is TRBV20-1 and J usage is TRBJ2-3, with 11 positions matching TRBD2. V lost 5 bases, J lost 0 bases, and 4 bases stayed unmatched. The CDR3 covers 15 residues. The germline gives CDR1 DFQATT, CDR2 SNEGSKA (reference sequence). CDR3 loop: CSARRTSGSTDTQYF. In DNA, the CDR3 is TGCAGTGCTCGTCGGACTAGCGGGAGCACAGATACGCAGTATTTT.

The CDR3 reads CASSSQLEVGAFF. The CDR3 DNA reads TGTGCCAGCAGCTCGCAACTTGAGGTGGGGGCTTTCTTT. The V call is TRBV7-9, the J call TRBJ1-1; D is unresolved. The germline V and J ends were trimmed by 4 bases and 11 bases, with 17 bases remaining between them. CDR3 length: 13 amino acids. CDR1 and CDR2 from the germline V gene are SEHNR and FQNEAQ (reference sequence). The full variable domain, its missing parts supplied by reference TRBV7-9 and TRBJ1-1, is DTGVSQNPRHKITKRGQNVTFRCDPISEHNRLYWYRQTLGQGPEFLTYFQNEAQLEKSRLLSDRFSAERPKGSFSTLEIQRTEQGDSAMYLCASSSQLEVGAFFGQGTRLTVV.

This clonotype was counted a few times. J is TRBJ1-2 and V is TRBV29-1; D remains ambiguous. Germline CDR1 is SQVTM and CDR2 is ANQGSEA. V lost 8 bases to trimming and J lost 6 bases, with 22 bases between them. The CDR3 length is 14 residues. The chain's CDR3 is CSTTRARSPDGYTF. DNA of the CDR3: TGCAGCACCACCCGGGCGAGGAGCCCCGATGGCTACACCTTC.